This TCR beta chain was sequenced for a study of CD8 T cells in Susac syndrome. Findings of the study overall: The TCR sequencing and HLA analysis in the study involved a relatively small number of individuals, as the study acknowledged.

CD8+ and CD4+ T cells from blood underwent TCR beta sequencing. FACS was used to enrich TEMRA cells, whereas the CD8+ and CD4+ T cells were obtained by negative isolation. Reverse transcription of roughly 0.5 to 1 ug RNA was carried out with random hexamers. The CDR3 of TCR beta was amplified by immunoSEQ multiplex PCR across 54 Vbeta and 13 Jbeta. TCRdb used MiXCR to reprocess the immunoSEQ multiplex PCR reads, holding one entry per CDR3 protein. The table lists about 210,000 distinct CDR3 sequences, 85% to 95% of them singletons. This clonotype showed up just once. Antigen unknown. Source material: CD4+ T cells from PBMCs. This TCR derives from a human donor in good health.

CDR3 DNA: TGTGCCAGCAGCCAACATGACAGGGCCGGCACAGATACGCAGTATTTT. It is translated as CASSQHDRAGTDTQYF. The chain links TRBV3-1 to TRBJ2-3; 7 nucleotides line up with TRBD1. The CDR3 totals 16 residues. After removal of 2 bases from V and 1 base from J, the junction contained 6 bases not matched to a gene. Germline CDR1 and CDR2: LGHDT and YNNKEL (reference sequence).